These T cell receptor beta chains were read from a single sample in a study of identical twins. TCRdb independently ran MiXCR on the 5' RACE reads; one entry per CDR3 protein. The table has about 530,000 distinct CDR3 sequences, about 22% seen once. The sample was also reused in another study, on yellow fever vaccine responses in identical twins.

Sequencing input: CD4+ T cells sorted from blood. The receptors come from a young woman in good health. CDR3s include the opening cysteine and the closing phenylalanine or tryptophan. The D gene is left open where the match is weak. Clone size is stated in some rows and not others, as once, few, many or a class when expanded.

TRBV7-2	TRBD2	TRBJ2-1	few	TGTGCCAGCAGCTTAGCCCCCTCTAGCGGGGGGGCTTGGAATGAGCAGTTCTTC	CASSLAPSSGGAWNEQFF
TRBV5-1	TRBD2	TRBJ2-2	.	TGCGCCAGCAGCTTGTGGCTAGCGGGAGGGCCGGCCGGGGAGCTGTTTTTT	CASSLWLAGGPAGELFF
TRBV27	.	TRBJ1-6	few	TGTGCCAGCAGTTTATCCCCCCAGGGAGGGGCCCTCCACTTT	CASSLSPQGGALHF
TRBV12-3/TRBV12-4	.	TRBJ2-1	few	TGTGCCAGCAGTTTAGACAGCCGTCTTGAGCAGTTCTTC	CASSLDSRLEQFF
TRBV12-3/TRBV12-4	.	TRBJ1-1	.	TGTGCCAGCAGTACCCGACAGTTGAACACTGAAGCTTTCTTT	CASSTRQLNTEAFF
TRBV4-1	TRBD1	TRBJ2-1	.	TGCGCCAGCAGCCACACCGGGACCACCTCTTGGACAGGCTCCTACAATGAGCAGTTCTTC	CASSHTGTTSWTGSYNEQFF
TRBV20-1	.	TRBJ1-2	few	TGCAGTGCTACCGCGTCGGTGTACAGGGATGGCTACACCTTC	CSATASVYRDGYTF
TRBV5-1	.	TRBJ2-7	few	TGCGCCAGCAGTCGGGGGATACCCCATGCCGAGCAGTACTTC	CASSRGIPHAEQYF
TRBV7-6	.	TRBJ2-1	few	TGTGCCAGCAGTGCCTCCCGGGAGCAGTTCTTC	CASSASREQFF
TRBV28	.	TRBJ2-5	.	TGTGCCAGCAGTTTCCCTAGTTACCAAGAGACCCAGTACTTC	CASSFPSYQETQYF
TRBV6-1	.	TRBJ1-5	few	TGTGCCAGCAAAGAGCTGCACCATAGCAATCAGCCCCAGCATTTT	CASKELHHSNQPQHF
TRBV5-6	.	TRBJ1-4	.	TGTGCCAGCAGCCGGGGGGGCGGGGCCGGTGAAAAACTGTTTTTT	CASSRGGGAGEKLFF
TRBV5-1	.	TRBJ2-5	few	TGCGCCAGCAGCTTGGGGGTTAGCGCTAAAGAGACCCAGTACTTC	CASSLGVSAKETQYF
TRBV13	TRBD1	TRBJ1-6	.	TGTGCCAGCAGCGCCAGGGGGGTGAATTCACCCCTCCACTTT	CASSARGVNSPLHF
TRBV20-1	TRBD2	TRBJ2-7	few	TGCAGTGCTAGAGGGACTAGCGATAAGCAGTACTTC	CSARGTSDKQYF
TRBV6-1	TRBD2	TRBJ2-1	.	TGTGCCAGTCGACCCGGGACTAACTACAATGAGCAGTTCTTC	CASRPGTNYNEQFF
TRBV3-1	.	TRBJ1-2	few	TGTGCCAGCAGCCAAGATATAATGGCGGCTGGCCGCTATGGCTACACCTTC	CASSQDIMAAGRYGYTF
TRBV6-2/TRBV6-3	TRBD2	TRBJ2-1	.	TGTGCCAGCAGCACCCTAGCGGGGGGTTTGGATGAGCAGTTCTTC	CASSTLAGGLDEQFF
TRBV29-1	.	TRBJ2-1	.	TGCAGCGTTGATCGTGGGGGGGCTATCAATGAGCAGTTCTTC	CSVDRGGAINEQFF
TRBV5-5	.	TRBJ2-6	.	TGTGCCAGCAGCCTACAGGTGCTTTCCTCTGGGGCCAACGTCCTGACTTTC	CASSLQVLSSGANVLTF
TRBV12-3/TRBV12-4	TRBD1	TRBJ2-5	.	TGTGCCAGCAGCCTGACAGGGGCGGGGGAGACCCAGTACTTC	CASSLTGAGETQYF
TRBV29-1	.	TRBJ2-1	.	TGCAGCGTCCGACAGCATTTAGCCTCGTTAGACAATGAGCAGTTCTTC	CSVRQHLASLDNEQFF
TRBV29-1	TRBD2	TRBJ2-1	few	TGCAGCGTTGAAAGGACTAGCGGGAGCTATGAGCAGTTCTTC	CSVERTSGSYEQFF
TRBV6-1	.	TRBJ1-2	.	TGTGCCAGCAGGGAATACAGGGAAGTGAACTATGGCTACACCTTC	CASREYREVNYGYTF
TRBV10-3	.	TRBJ1-1	few	TGTGCCTTAAACTCGGATCCGAACACTGAAGCTTTCTTT	CALNSDPNTEAFF
TRBV5-1	TRBD1	TRBJ2-3	few	TGCGCCAGCAGCCCCGGGACAGCTATTGGTGATACGCAGTATTTT	CASSPGTAIGDTQYF
TRBV29-1	.	TRBJ2-7	.	TGCAGCGTTGCAGAGGGCGAGCAGTACTTC	CSVAEGEQYF
TRBV12-3/TRBV12-4	TRBD1	TRBJ1-5	.	TGTGCCAGCAGTTTACGCTCGGGACAGAGCAATCAGCCCCAGCATTTT	CASSLRSGQSNQPQHF
TRBV7-8	TRBD1	TRBJ1-2	few	TGTGCCAGCAGCTTAATTTTGAGGGGGCCGAGGGGGGCAAACTATGGCTACACCTTC	CASSLILRGPRGANYGYTF
TRBV3-1	.	TRBJ1-3	.	TGTGCCAGCAGCCAAGAAAGAAACACCATATATTTT	CASSQERNTIYF
TRBV3-1	.	TRBJ2-1	few	TGTGCCAGCAGCCAAATTTCTGGATCGGGTGAGCAGTTCTTC	CASSQISGSGEQFF
TRBV3-1	.	TRBJ2-2	few	TGTGCCAGCAGCCAAGCACAGTACACCGGGGAGCTGTTTTTT	CASSQAQYTGELFF
TRBV10-3	TRBD1	TRBJ2-5	many	TGTGCCATCAGTTTGGACAGGGGGCAGGAGACCCAGTACTTC	CAISLDRGQETQYF
TRBV5-1	.	TRBJ2-2	.	TGCGCCAGCAGACCGGATGGGTTCTGGGGCCCCGGGGAGCTGTTTTTT	CASRPDGFWGPGELFF
TRBV15	.	TRBJ2-1	few	TGTGCCACCAGCAGTCGAAGCTCCTACAATGAGCAGTTCTTC	CATSSRSSYNEQFF
TRBV11-2	.	TRBJ2-4	.	TGTGCCAGCAGCTTAAAGGGGGTCCCTGGGGAAAACATTCAGTACTTC	CASSLKGVPGENIQYF
TRBV11-2	.	TRBJ2-2	.	TGTGCCAGCAGCCACTTTGACAACGGGGAGCTGTTTTTT	CASSHFDNGELFF
TRBV4-2	TRBD2	TRBJ2-1	.	TGTGCCAGCAGCGCGGAGACTAGCGGGAGTTCCTACAATGAGCAGTTCTTC	CASSAETSGSSYNEQFF
TRBV10-1	.	TRBJ2-1	few	TGCGCCAGCAGTGAGTCCTTGGGGACCGGGAGCAATGAGCAGTTCTTC	CASSESLGTGSNEQFF
TRBV15	TRBD2	TRBJ2-7	.	TGTGCCACCAGCAGTCGAGTAGCGGGAAGCTACGAGCAGTACTTC	CATSSRVAGSYEQYF
TRBV27	TRBD1	TRBJ2-1	.	TGTGCCAGCAGTTCACCATCGGGACAGGGAAGTGATGAGCAGTTCTTC	CASSSPSGQGSDEQFF
TRBV28	TRBD1	TRBJ2-4	.	TGTGCCAGCAGTTTGAGCGGACAGGGGGCCAAAAACATTCAGTACTTC	CASSLSGQGAKNIQYF
TRBV20-1	TRBD1	TRBJ1-1	.	TGCAGTGCTAGAGACCTCAAAACAGGGGTTACTGAAGCTTTCTTT	CSARDLKTGVTEAFF
TRBV2	.	TRBJ2-3	.	TGTGCCAGCAGACTGGGACTCGTAAGCACAGATACGCAGTATTTT	CASRLGLVSTDTQYF
TRBV5-5	TRBD2	TRBJ2-1	.	TGTGCCAGCAGCCGGGAGGGCCTCAGCTTCTGGGAGCAGTTCTTC	CASSREGLSFWEQFF
TRBV12-3/TRBV12-4	TRBD2	TRBJ2-2	few	TGTGCCAGCACCCCGGGACTAGCGGTCACCGGGGAGCTGTTTTTT	CASTPGLAVTGELFF
TRBV20-1	.	TRBJ2-3	few	TGCAGTGCTAGACCCTCTACAGCGACTAGAGATACGCAGTATTTT	CSARPSTATRDTQYF
TRBV12-3/TRBV12-4	.	TRBJ1-6	few	TGTGCCAGCACCCGGGGTGTGGGAAATTCACCCCTCCACTTT	CASTRGVGNSPLHF
TRBV12-3/TRBV12-4	.	TRBJ2-2	few	TGTGCCAGCAGTTTAGACGCACAGTACACCGGGGAGCTGTTTTTT	CASSLDAQYTGELFF
TRBV7-8	TRBD1	TRBJ2-1	.	TGTGCCAGCAGCACCGGGACAGGGCGGAATGAGCAGTTCTTC	CASSTGTGRNEQFF
TRBV7-2	.	TRBJ1-1	few	TGTGCCAGCAGCCCTTGGCAGGGCGCAGCTTTCTTT	CASSPWQGAAFF
TRBV20-1	TRBD2	TRBJ2-1	.	TGCAGTGCTAGATCTACTAGCGGGACCTACAATGAGCAGTTCTTC	CSARSTSGTYNEQFF